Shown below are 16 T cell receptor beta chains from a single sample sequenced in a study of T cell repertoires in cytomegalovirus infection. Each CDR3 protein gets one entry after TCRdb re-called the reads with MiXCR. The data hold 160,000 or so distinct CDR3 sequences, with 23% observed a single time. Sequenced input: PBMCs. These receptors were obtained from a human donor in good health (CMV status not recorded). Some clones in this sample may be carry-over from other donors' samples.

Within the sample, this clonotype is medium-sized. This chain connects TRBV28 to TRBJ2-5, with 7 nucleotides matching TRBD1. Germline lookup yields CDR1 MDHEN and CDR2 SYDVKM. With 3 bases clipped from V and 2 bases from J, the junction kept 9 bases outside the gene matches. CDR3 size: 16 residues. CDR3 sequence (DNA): TGTGCCAGCAGTTTGCCAGGGGGTAGCGAGCAAGAGACCCAGTACTTC. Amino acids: CASSLPGGSEQETQYF.

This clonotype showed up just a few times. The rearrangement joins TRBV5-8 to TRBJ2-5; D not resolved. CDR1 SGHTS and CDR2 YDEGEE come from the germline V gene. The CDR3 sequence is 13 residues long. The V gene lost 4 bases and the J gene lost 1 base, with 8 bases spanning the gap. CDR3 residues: CASSVRFQETQYF. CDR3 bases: TGTGCCAGCAGCGTCAGGTTCCAAGAGACCCAGTACTTC.

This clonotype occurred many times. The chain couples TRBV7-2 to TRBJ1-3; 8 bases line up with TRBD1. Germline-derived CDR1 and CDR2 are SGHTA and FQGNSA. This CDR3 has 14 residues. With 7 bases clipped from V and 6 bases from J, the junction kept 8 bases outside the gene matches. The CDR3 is CASKLMDRENTIYF. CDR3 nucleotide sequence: TGTGCCAGCAAACTCATGGACAGGGAAAACACCATATATTTT.

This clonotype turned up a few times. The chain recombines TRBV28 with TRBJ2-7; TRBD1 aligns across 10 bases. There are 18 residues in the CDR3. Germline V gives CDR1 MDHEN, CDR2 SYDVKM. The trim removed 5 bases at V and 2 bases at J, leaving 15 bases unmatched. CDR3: CASSVAGGTGTGAYEQYF. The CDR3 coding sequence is TGTGCCAGCAGTGTCGCCGGAGGAACCGGGACAGGGGCCTACGAGCAGTACTTC.

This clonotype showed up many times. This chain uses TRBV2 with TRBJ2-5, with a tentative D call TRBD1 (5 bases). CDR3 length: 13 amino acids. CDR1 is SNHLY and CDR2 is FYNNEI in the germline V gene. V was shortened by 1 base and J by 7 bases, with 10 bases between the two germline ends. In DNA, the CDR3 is TGTGCCAGCAGTGAAGTCAGGGCGATGACCCAGTACTTC. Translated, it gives CASSEVRAMTQYF.

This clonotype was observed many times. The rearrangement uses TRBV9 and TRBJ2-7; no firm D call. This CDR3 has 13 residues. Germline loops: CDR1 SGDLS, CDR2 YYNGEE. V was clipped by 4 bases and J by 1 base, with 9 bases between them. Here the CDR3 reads CASSPGVSYEQYF. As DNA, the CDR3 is TGTGCCAGCAGCCCGGGCGTATCCTACGAGCAGTACTTC.

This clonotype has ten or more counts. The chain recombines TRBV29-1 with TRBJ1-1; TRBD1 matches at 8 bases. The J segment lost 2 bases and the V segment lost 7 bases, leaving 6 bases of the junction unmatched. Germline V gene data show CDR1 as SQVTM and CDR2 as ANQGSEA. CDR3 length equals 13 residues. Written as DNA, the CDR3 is TGCAGCGCCAGACAGGGGCTTAACACTGAAGCTTTCTTT. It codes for CSARQGLNTEAFF.

The CDR3 sequence: CASSYSTKETETQYF. The CDR3 DNA sequence: TGTGCCAGCAGTTACTCGACCAAGGAGACAGAGACCCAGTACTTC. The chain recombines TRBV6-2 or TRBV6-3 with TRBJ2-5, with D unresolved. The germline V and J ends were trimmed by 0 bases and 4 bases, with 12 bases remaining between them. The CDR3 is 15 amino acids. Germline CDR1 and CDR2: MNHEY and SVGEGT.

The CDR3 coding sequence is TGTGCCAGTAGAGGGACTAGCGGGGGGACCGGGGAGCTGTTTTTT. It codes for CASRGTSGGTGELFF. The V and J genes are TRBV19 and TRBJ2-2; 15 positions agree with TRBD2. Germline CDR1 is LNHDA and CDR2 is SQIVND (reference sequence). The V gene end was trimmed by 6 bases and the J gene end by 5 bases; junction bases not matched to a gene: 1. The CDR3 totals 15 residues.

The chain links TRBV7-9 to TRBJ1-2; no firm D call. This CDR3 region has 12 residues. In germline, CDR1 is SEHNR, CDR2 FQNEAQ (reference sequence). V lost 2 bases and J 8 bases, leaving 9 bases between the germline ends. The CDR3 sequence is CASSLQAQGYTF. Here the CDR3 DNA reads TGTGCCAGCAGCTTACAGGCCCAGGGCTACACCTTC.

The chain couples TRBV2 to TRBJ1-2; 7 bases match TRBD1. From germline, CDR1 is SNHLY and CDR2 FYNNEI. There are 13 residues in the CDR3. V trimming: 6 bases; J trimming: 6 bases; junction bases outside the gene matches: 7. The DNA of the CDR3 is TGTGCCAGCAGGAGCACAGGGGACGATGGCTACACCTTC. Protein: CASRSTGDDGYTF. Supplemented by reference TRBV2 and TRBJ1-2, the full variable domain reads EPEVTQTPSHQVTQMGQEVILRCVPISNHLYFYWYRQILGQKVEFLVSFYNNEISEKSEIFDDQFSVERPDGSNFTLKIRSTKLEDSAMYFCASRSTGDDGYTFGSGTRLTVV.

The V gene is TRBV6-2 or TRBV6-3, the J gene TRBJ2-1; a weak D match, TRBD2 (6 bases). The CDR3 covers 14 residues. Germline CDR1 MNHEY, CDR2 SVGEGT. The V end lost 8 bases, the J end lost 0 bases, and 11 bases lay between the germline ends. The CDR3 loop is CASLWGGSYNEQFF. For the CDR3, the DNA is TGTGCCAGCCTCTGGGGAGGCTCCTACAATGAGCAGTTCTTC.

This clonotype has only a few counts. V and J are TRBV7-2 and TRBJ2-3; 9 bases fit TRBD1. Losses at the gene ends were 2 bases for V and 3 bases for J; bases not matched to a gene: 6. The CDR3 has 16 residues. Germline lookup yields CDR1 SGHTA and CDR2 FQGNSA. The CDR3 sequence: CASSLMPGQGTDTQYF. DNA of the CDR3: TGTGCCAGCAGCTTAATGCCGGGACAGGGAACAGATACGCAGTATTTT. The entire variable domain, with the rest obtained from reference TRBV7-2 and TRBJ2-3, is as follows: GAGVSQSPSNKVTEKGKDVELRCDPISGHTALYWYRQSLGQGLEFLIYFQGNSAPDKSGLPSDRFSAERTGGSVSTLTIQRTQQEDSAVYLCASSLMPGQGTDTQYFGPGTRLTVL.

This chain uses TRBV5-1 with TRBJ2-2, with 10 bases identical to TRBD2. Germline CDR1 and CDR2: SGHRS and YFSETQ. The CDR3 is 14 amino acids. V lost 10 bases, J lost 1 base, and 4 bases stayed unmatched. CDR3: CASRLAGNTGELFF. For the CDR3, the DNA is TGCGCCTCCAGACTAGCGGGGAACACCGGGGAGCTGTTTTTT.

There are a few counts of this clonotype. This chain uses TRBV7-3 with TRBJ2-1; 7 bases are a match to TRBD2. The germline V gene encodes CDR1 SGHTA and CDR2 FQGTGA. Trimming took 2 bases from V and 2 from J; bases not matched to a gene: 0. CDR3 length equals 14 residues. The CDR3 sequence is CASSLGTTYNEQFF. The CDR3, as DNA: TGTGCCAGCAGCTTAGGGACTACCTACAATGAGCAGTTCTTC. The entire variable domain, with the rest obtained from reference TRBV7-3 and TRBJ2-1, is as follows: GAGVSQTPSNKVTEKGKYVELRCDPISGHTALYWYRQSLGQGPEFLIYFQGTGAADDSGLPNDRFFAVRPEGSVSTLKIQRTERGDSAVYLCASSLGTTYNEQFFGPGTRLTVL.

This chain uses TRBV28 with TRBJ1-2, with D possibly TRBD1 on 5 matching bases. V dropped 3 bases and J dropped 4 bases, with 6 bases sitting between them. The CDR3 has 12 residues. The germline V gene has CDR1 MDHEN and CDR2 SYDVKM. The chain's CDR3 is CASSLRGYGYTF. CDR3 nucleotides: TGTGCCAGCAGTTTGAGGGGCTATGGCTACACCTTC.